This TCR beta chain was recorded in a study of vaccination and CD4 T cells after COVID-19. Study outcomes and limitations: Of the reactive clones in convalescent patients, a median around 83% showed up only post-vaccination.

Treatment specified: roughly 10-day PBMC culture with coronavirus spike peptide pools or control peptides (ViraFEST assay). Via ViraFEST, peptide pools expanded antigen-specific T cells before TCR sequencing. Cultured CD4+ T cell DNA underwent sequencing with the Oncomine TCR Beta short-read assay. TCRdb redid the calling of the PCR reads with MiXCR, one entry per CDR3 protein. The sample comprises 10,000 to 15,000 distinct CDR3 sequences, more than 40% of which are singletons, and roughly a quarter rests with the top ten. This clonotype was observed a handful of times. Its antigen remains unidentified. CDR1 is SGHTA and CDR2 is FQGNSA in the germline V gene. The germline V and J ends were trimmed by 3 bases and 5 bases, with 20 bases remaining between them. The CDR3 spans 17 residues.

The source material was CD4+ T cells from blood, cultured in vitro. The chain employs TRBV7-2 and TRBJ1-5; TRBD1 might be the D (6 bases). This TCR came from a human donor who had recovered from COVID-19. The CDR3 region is CASSFAGAPGLYQPQHF. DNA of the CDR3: TGTGCCAGCAGCTTCGCAGGGGCCCCGGGGTTATATCAGCCCCAGCATTTT.